The 10 T cell receptor beta chains in this list originate from one sample, sequenced in a study of CD8 T cells in ankylosing spondylitis. In TCRdb, the 5' RACE reads were re-called with MiXCR into one record per CDR3 protein. The sample has about 160,000 distinct CDR3 sequences; about 16% are singletons. Sequencing input: blood, either unsorted or a sorted T cell fraction (not recorded which). These TCRs come from a male donor with ankylosing spondylitis or in good health (not recorded which).

This chain joins TRBV24-1 and TRBJ1-1, with a tentative D call TRBD1 (5 bases). Germline CDR1 is KGHDR and CDR2 is SFDVKD. Trimming took 7 bases from V and 2 from J, leaving 13 bases between them. This CDR3 is built from 14 residues. The CDR3: CATRSGTGNTEAFF. The CDR3 region has the DNA TGTGCCACCAGATCCGGGACGGGAAACACTGAAGCTTTCTTT.

A few counts support this clonotype. The chain couples TRBV7-9 to TRBJ1-4; TRBD1 might be the D (6 bases). Trimming stripped 3 bases from V and 8 bases from J, with 16 bases between. The CDR3 is made up of 15 amino acids. Germline CDR1 SEHNR, CDR2 FQNEAQ (reference sequence). The CDR3 spells CASSFEGRGGEKLFF. The CDR3 DNA is TGTGCCAGCAGCTTCGAGGGCAGGGGTGGCGAAAAACTGTTTTTT.

This clonotype was found many times. The CDR3 DNA reads as TGCAGTGCTAGAGTTATGGCGGGAGGACCAGATACGCAGTATTTT. Translation: CSARVMAGGPDTQYF. The rearrangement uses TRBV20-1 and TRBJ2-3, with TRBD2 matching 8 bases. The junction had 7 bases not matched to a gene; V was cut back by 1 base and J by 4 bases. Germline CDR1 is DFQATT and CDR2 is SNEGSKA (reference sequence). This CDR3 contains 15 residues.

The chain uses TRBV2 and TRBJ1-4, with 9 bases that match TRBD1. Germline V gene sequence: CDR1 SNHLY, CDR2 FYNNEI. The CDR3 runs 14 residues. Trimming removed 6 bases from V and 6 bases from J; junction bases left unmatched: 5. The CDR3 sequence is CASRGGTGYEKLFF. CDR3 DNA: TGTGCCAGCAGAGGGGGGACAGGGTATGAAAAACTGTTTTTT. The entire variable domain, with the rest obtained from reference TRBV2 and TRBJ1-4, is as follows: EPEVTQTPSHQVTQMGQEVILRCVPISNHLYFYWYRQILGQKVEFLVSFYNNEISEKSEIFDDQFSVERPDGSNFTLKIRSTKLEDSAMYFCASRGGTGYEKLFFGSGTQLSVL.

V gene TRBV7-2 combines with J gene TRBJ1-4; no definite D call. The CDR3 has 17 amino acids. The germline gives CDR1 SGHTA, CDR2 FQGNSA. V lost 3 bases and J lost 3, with 17 bases in between. In DNA form, the CDR3 reads TGTGCCAGCAGCTTCGGTCCCGGGCGGGCGGCTAATGAAAAACTGTTTTTT. Translating gives CASSFGPGRAANEKLFF.

The chain joins TRBV20-1 to TRBJ2-3, with 8 bases identical to TRBD2. Unmatched junction bases numbered 7, after V lost 6 bases and J lost 2 bases. The CDR3 sequence is 14 residues long. Germline V CDR1 and CDR2: DFQATT, SNEGSKA (reference sequence). CDR3 DNA sequence: TGCAGTGCCTCCGGGAGGGGCTACACAGATACGCAGTATTTT. This translates into CSASGRGYTDTQYF.

The rearrangement links TRBV6-6 to TRBJ2-7, with TRBD2 as a possible D gene (6 bases). The length of the CDR3 is 16 residues. Per the germline V gene, CDR1 is MNHNY and CDR2 is SVGAGI (reference sequence). V lost 0 bases and J 0 bases, leaving 12 bases between the germline ends. Here the CDR3 DNA reads TGTGCCAGCAGTTACTCCGCCGGGGGTTTCTCCTACGAGCAGTACTTC. The encoded protein is CASSYSAGGFSYEQYF.

The J gene is TRBJ2-3, the V gene TRBV7-2; 7 nucleotides line up with TRBD2. CDR3 length: 16 residues. From germline, CDR1 is SGHTA and CDR2 FQGNSA. With V trimmed by 1 base and J by 0 bases, 4 bases remained unmatched. The CDR3 loop is CASSLEWEGSTDTQYF. The CDR3 nucleotides read TGTGCCAGCAGCTTAGAGTGGGAGGGAAGCACAGATACGCAGTATTTT.

This clonotype has ten or more counts. This rearrangement joins TRBV15 to TRBJ2-2; D ambiguous. The CDR3 extends over 15 amino acids. The ends were cut back, 0 bases at V and 3 bases at J, with 8 bases in the middle. Looked up from germline, CDR1 is LNHNV and CDR2 is YYDKDF (reference sequence). CDR3 coding DNA: TGTGCCACCAGCAGAGAACGGATTTACACCGGGGAGCTGTTTTTT. Residues: CATSRERIYTGELFF.

The genes are TRBV7-2 and TRBJ2-7; perhaps TRBD2 as D (6 bases). The V gene's germline CDR1 is SGHTA and CDR2 FQGNSA. The CDR3 has 13 amino acids. V was pared by 7 bases and J by 8 bases, with 18 bases between. In nucleotides, the CDR3 is TGTGCCAGCACAACCCCGTCGGAGGGTAAGCAGTACTTC. Translating gives CASTTPSEGKQYF.